This T cell receptor beta chain was recorded in a study of technical replicates of blood from several donors. This CDR3 has 15 residues. V lost 1 base to trimming and J lost 8 bases, with 15 bases between them. Germline lookup yields CDR1 SGHKS and CDR2 YYEKEE (reference sequence). The protocol was immunoSEQ multiplex PCR, while the TCRdb copy is restricted to in-frame clones and leaves out a portion. In the table there are about 100,000 clones, 96% of which are singletons. This sequence joins TRBV5-5 and TRBJ1-4; no reliable D call. The sequencing input was T cells isolated from PBMCs. The receptor comes from a human donor in good health. CDR3 amino acids: CASSLRPRPGEKLFF. In nucleotides, the CDR3 is TGTGCCAGCAGCTTGCGTCCCAGACCGGGAGAAAAACTGTTTTTT.